The 23 T cell receptor beta chains given below trace back to one sample, sequenced in a study of T cell responses to AZD1222 COVID-19 vaccine (dated by TCRdb to about 2021). Library generation was performed with the immunoSEQ multiplex PCR assay. In TCRdb, the immuneACCESS table is reduced to in-frame sequences with V and J assigned. These tables do not hold every clone; where another copy was compared, an unresolved V gene accounts for under half, and the others remain unexplained. This sample comprises under 110,000 clones, 87% of them detected only once. In total, the top ten clones hold roughly 10% of the sample. This specimen's time point label, per the study, means: about 28 days (+/-7) after the second vaccine dose. The sequencing used peripheral blood, collected 28 days after the second AZD1222 dose. The origin of the receptors is an adult who received the AZD1222 COVID-19 vaccine.

The chain recombines TRBV25-1 with TRBJ1-1; no clear D gene. The CDR3 is 14 residues long. In germline, CDR1 is MGHDK, CDR2 SYGVNS. With 2 bases removed from V and 2 bases from J, the gap between germline ends came to 9 bases. CDR3 in amino acids: CASSEVGRNTEAFF. The CDR3 DNA reads TGTGCCAGCAGTGAAGTGGGGAGAAACACTGAAGCTTTCTTT. Full variable domain (remainder filled in from reference TRBV25-1 and TRBJ1-1): EADIYQTPRYLVIGTGKKITLECSQTMGHDKMYWYQQDPGMELHLIHYSYGVNSTEKGDLSSESTVSRIRTEHFPLTLESARPSHTSQYLCASSEVGRNTEAFFGQGTRLTVV.

V usage is TRBV28 and J usage is TRBJ1-1; the D is unclear. Germline V gene data show CDR1 as MDHEN and CDR2 as SYDVKM. The CDR3 extends over 15 amino acids. Trimming shortened V by 1 base and J by 5 bases, and 14 bases separated the two germline ends. The CDR3 DNA reads as TGTGCCAGCAGTTTATATCTAAGTTCGAGGACTGAAGCTTTCTTT. It is translated as CASSLYLSSRTEAFF. Using reference TRBV28 and TRBJ1-1 for the parts outside the CDR3, the full variable domain is DVKVTQSSRYLVKRTGEKVFLECVQDMDHENMFWYRQDPGLGLRLIYFSYDVKMKEKGDIPEGYSVSREKKERFSLILESASTNQTSMYLCASSLYLSSRTEAFFGQGTRLTVV.

The J gene is TRBJ2-7, the V gene TRBV5-4, with unresolved D. Germline values: CDR1 SGHNT, CDR2 YYREEE (reference sequence). This CDR3 has 14 residues. Trimming left V 0 bases short and J 5 bases short, with 12 bases between. Here the CDR3 reads CASSLERWADEQYF. The CDR3 DNA is TGTGCCAGCAGCTTGGAGAGGTGGGCAGACGAGCAGTACTTC. The full variable domain, completed using reference TRBV5-4 and TRBJ2-7, is ETGVTQSPTHLIKTRGQQVTLRCSSQSGHNTVSWYQQALGQGPQFIFQYYREEENGRGNFPPRFSGLQFPNYSSELNVNALELDDSALYLCASSLERWADEQYFGPGTRLTVT.

This chain links TRBV27 with TRBJ2-2; D is tentatively TRBD1 or TRBD2 (5 bases each). Per the germline V gene, CDR1 is MNHEY and CDR2 is SMNVEV (reference sequence). This CDR3 comprises 14 residues. Between the trimmed V and J ends, which lost 4 bases and 2 bases, there was a span of 8 bases. CDR3 region: CASSSGGNTGELFF. Written as DNA, the CDR3 is TGTGCCAGCAGTTCTGGGGGAAACACCGGGGAGCTGTTTTTT.

J is TRBJ1-2 and V is TRBV30; D unresolved. V dropped 0 bases and J dropped 2 bases, with 7 bases sitting between them. This CDR3 is built from 13 residues. Germline assignment: CDR1 GTSNPN and CDR2 SVGIG (reference sequence). The chain's CDR3 is CAWSVWRNYGYTF. In DNA, the CDR3 is TGTGCCTGGAGTGTATGGAGGAACTATGGCTACACCTTC.

V usage is TRBV12-3 or TRBV12-4 and J usage is TRBJ2-7, with a possible D match to TRBD2 (5 bases). The CDR3 loop spans 12 amino acids. Trimming left V 5 bases short and J 4 bases short, with 9 bases between. The CDR3 is CASSHGVYEQYF. CDR3 nucleotides: TGTGCCAGCAGTCACGGGGTTTACGAGCAGTACTTC.

The gene calls are TRBV28 and TRBJ2-5, with 8 bases that match TRBD1. V trimming: 6 bases; J trimming: 9 bases; junction bases outside the gene matches: 9. The CDR3 spans 13 residues. The germline CDR1 and CDR2 sequences are MDHEN and SYDVKM. CDR3 loop: CASSSDRVLPQYF. The CDR3 DNA reads as TGTGCCAGCAGCTCGGACAGGGTGTTGCCCCAGTACTTC.

The chain is built from TRBV3-1 (or the pseudogene TRBV3-2) and TRBJ2-3; maybe TRBD2 (5 bases). CDR1 and CDR2 from the germline V gene are LGHDT and YNNKEL (reference sequence). This CDR3 is built from 13 residues. V gave up 3 bases and J gave up 7 bases, with 11 bases separating them. The CDR3, as DNA: TGTGCCAGCAGCCACTCACTAGACAATACGCAGTATTTT. It is translated as CASSHSLDNTQYF.

The V gene is TRBV9, the J gene TRBJ2-7; tentative D call: TRBD2 (6 bases). This CDR3 is 13 amino acids long. Germline CDR1 and CDR2: SGDLS and YYNGEE. V gave up 0 bases and J gave up 7 bases, with 11 bases separating them. CDR3 protein: CASSVANRGEQYF. CDR3 DNA: TGTGCCAGCAGCGTAGCTAACCGGGGGGAGCAGTACTTC.

The chain carries TRBV30 and TRBJ2-1, with D possibly being TRBD2 (5 bases). Germline V lookup: CDR1 GTSNPN, CDR2 SVGIG (reference sequence). The ends were cut back, 0 bases at V and 4 bases at J, with 13 bases in the middle. The CDR3 length is 15 residues. In DNA, the CDR3 is TGTGCCTGGAGTGTACGGGATAGAGAGTACAATGAGCAGTTCTTC. The encoded protein is CAWSVRDREYNEQFF.

This chain uses TRBV28 with TRBJ2-1; D not certain. Germline loops: CDR1 MDHEN, CDR2 SYDVKM. This CDR3 is built from 13 residues. Deletions cut 6 bases from V and 6 bases from J, with 12 bases between. CDR3 DNA sequence: TGTGCCAGCAGCCCGGGTCGGCTCAATGAGCAGTTCTTC. Protein sequence: CASSPGRLNEQFF.

The chain joins TRBV19 to TRBJ2-7, with 7 bases identical to TRBD1. The CDR3 is 15 amino acids. V shed 5 bases and J 2 bases; nucleotides not matched to a gene: 9. Germline CDR1 and CDR2: LNHDA and SQIVND (reference sequence). The DNA of the CDR3 is TGTGCCAGTAGTCTTTCAAGGGGGCCAACCTACGAGCAGTACTTC. Translation: CASSLSRGPTYEQYF.

The chain links TRBV19 to TRBJ1-5, with TRBD1 identical over 8 bases. With V trimmed by 7 bases and J by 0 bases, 8 bases remained unmatched. Germline V gene data show CDR1 as LNHDA and CDR2 as SQIVND (reference sequence). The CDR3 spans 16 residues. The CDR3 DNA reads TGTGCCAGTAAAGACAGGGGCGCATATAGCAATCAGCCCCAGCATTTT. Protein product: CASKDRGAYSNQPQHF.

This clone was seen once. This sequence joins TRBV30 and TRBJ1-3; D may be TRBD1 (5 bases). Trimming removed 1 base at V and 0 bases at J, with 13 bases between. Germline values: CDR1 GTSNPN, CDR2 SVGIG (reference sequence). This CDR3 region has 16 residues. The chain's CDR3 is CAWSADRDLSGNTIYF. In DNA form, the CDR3 reads TGTGCCTGGAGTGCCGACCGGGACCTCTCTGGAAACACCATATATTTT. The whole variable domain, filled in from reference TRBV30 and TRBJ1-3, reads SQTIHQWPATLVQPVGSPLSLECTVEGTSNPNLYWYRQAAGRGLQLLFYSVGIGQISSEVPQNLSASRPQDRQFILSSKKLLLSDSGFYLCAWSADRDLSGNTIYFGEGSWLTVV.

The chain carries TRBV19 and TRBJ1-5; tentative D call: TRBD1 (6 bases). Germline-derived CDR1 and CDR2 are LNHDA and SQIVND (reference sequence). The CDR3 contains 20 residues. Trimming pared 1 base from V and 5 bases from J, leaving 27 bases between. CDR3: CASSIGGSRGLVSFHQPQHF. In DNA form, the CDR3 reads TGTGCCAGTAGTATAGGAGGCAGCAGGGGCCTAGTCAGTTTCCATCAGCCCCAGCATTTT.

This clone was seen a handful of times. The rearrangement uses TRBV11-2 and TRBJ1-3, with a possible D match to TRBD1 (6 bases). V dropped 2 bases and J dropped 3 bases, with 11 bases sitting between them. The CDR3 length is 15 residues. CDR1 is SGHAT and CDR2 is FQNNGV in the germline V gene. CDR3 loop: CASSLQGSSGNTIYF. The CDR3 coding sequence is TGTGCCAGCAGCTTACAGGGGAGCAGTGGAAACACCATATATTTT. The entire variable domain, with the rest obtained from reference TRBV11-2 and TRBJ1-3, is as follows: EAGVAQSPRYKIIEKRQSVAFWCNPISGHATLYWYQQILGQGPKLLIQFQNNGVVDDSQLPKDRFSAERLKGVDSTLKIQPAKLEDSAVYLCASSLQGSSGNTIYFGEGSWLTVV.

The chain combines TRBV18 with TRBJ1-6; maybe TRBD1 (6 bases). The CDR3 is 13 residues long. Germline CDR1 and CDR2: KGHSH and LQKENI. Trimming took 6 bases from V and 7 from J, leaving 10 bases between them. The CDR3 nucleotides read TGTGCCAGCTCGGAAGGGGGGAATTCACCCCTCCACTTT. Protein sequence: CASSEGGNSPLHF. Looking up the rest from reference TRBV18 and TRBJ1-6 gives the full variable domain: NAGVMQNPRHLVRRRGQEARLRCSPMKGHSHVYWYRQLPEEGLKFMVYLQKENIIDESGMPKERFSAEFPKEGPSILRIQQVVRGDSAAYFCASSEGGNSPLHFGNGTRLTVT.

The chain is built from TRBV2 and TRBJ2-7; D unresolved. With 6 bases removed from V and 4 bases from J, the gap between germline ends came to 10 bases. This CDR3 has 12 amino acids. CDR1 is SNHLY and CDR2 is FYNNEI in the germline V gene. DNA for the CDR3: TGTGCCAGCAGCCCCCTGGGGTACGAGCAGTACTTC. This encodes CASSPLGYEQYF. Full variable domain (missing parts from reference TRBV2 and TRBJ2-7): EPEVTQTPSHQVTQMGQEVILRCVPISNHLYFYWYRQILGQKVEFLVSFYNNEISEKSEIFDDQFSVERPDGSNFTLKIRSTKLEDSAMYFCASSPLGYEQYFGPGTRLTVT.

V and J are TRBV4-2 and TRBJ2-1; 12 bases are a match to TRBD2. V gave up 5 bases and J gave up 5 bases; unmatched junction bases: 7. Germline V gene lookup returns CDR1 LGHNA and CDR2 YNFKEQ. The CDR3 runs to 16 residues. The CDR3 DNA reads as TGTGCCAGCAGCTTTCGGACTAGCGGGACTCACAATGAGCAGTTCTTC. Its translation is CASSFRTSGTHNEQFF.

The chain joins TRBV5-1 to TRBJ2-5; D unresolved. Germline V gives CDR1 SGHRS, CDR2 YFSETQ. The CDR3 loop spans 13 amino acids. Trimming pared 0 bases from V and 5 bases from J, leaving 8 bases between. The DNA for the CDR3 is TGCGCCAGCAGCTTGGGCCTCGCCGAGACCCAGTACTTC. This codes for CASSLGLAETQYF.

The V gene is TRBV7-9, the J gene TRBJ2-2; D is undetermined. V gave up 7 bases and J gave up 7 bases, with 7 bases separating them. Germline V lookup: CDR1 SEHNR, CDR2 FQNEAQ (reference sequence). CDR3 length equals 11 residues. The CDR3 protein is CASTLDGELFF. The DNA for the CDR3 is TGTGCCAGCACCCTAGACGGGGAGCTGTTTTTT.

The V and J genes are TRBV29-1 and TRBJ2-1; perhaps TRBD1 as D (5 bases). The CDR3 covers 14 residues. The germline V and J ends were trimmed by 1 base and 7 bases, with 14 bases remaining between them. Germline V gene lookup returns CDR1 SQVTM and CDR2 ANQGSEA. The CDR3, as DNA: TGCAGCGTTGAAGTGCAGGGTCCCCCGAATGAGCAGTTCTTC. It yields the protein CSVEVQGPPNEQFF.

This clone has a single count. The chain couples TRBV7-8 to TRBJ2-7; unclear D gene. Germline V gives CDR1 SGHVS, CDR2 FQNEAQ. The ends were cut back, 1 base at V and 0 bases at J, with 13 bases in the middle. The CDR3 has 16 residues. The CDR3 nucleotides read TGTGCCAGCAGCTTAGTTCTCTCCCACAGCTCCTACGAGCAGTACTTC. It encodes CASSLVLSHSSYEQYF.